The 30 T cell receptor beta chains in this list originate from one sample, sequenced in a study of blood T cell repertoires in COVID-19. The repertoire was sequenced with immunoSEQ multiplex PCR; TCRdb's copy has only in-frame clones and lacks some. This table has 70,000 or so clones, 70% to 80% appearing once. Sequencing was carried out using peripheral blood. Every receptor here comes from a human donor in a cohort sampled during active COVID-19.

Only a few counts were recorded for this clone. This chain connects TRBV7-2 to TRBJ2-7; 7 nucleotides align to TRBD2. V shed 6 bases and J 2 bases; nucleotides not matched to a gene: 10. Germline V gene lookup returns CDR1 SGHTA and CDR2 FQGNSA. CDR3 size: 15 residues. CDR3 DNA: TGTGCCAGCAGTCGAACCGGGACTACTGCCTACGAGCAGTACTTC. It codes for CASSRTGTTAYEQYF.

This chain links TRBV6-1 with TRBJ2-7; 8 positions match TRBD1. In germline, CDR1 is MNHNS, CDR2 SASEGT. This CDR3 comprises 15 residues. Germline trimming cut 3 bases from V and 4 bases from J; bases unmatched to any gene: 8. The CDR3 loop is CASSDGQGWGYEQYF. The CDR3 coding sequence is TGTGCCAGCAGTGACGGACAGGGCTGGGGGTACGAGCAGTACTTC.

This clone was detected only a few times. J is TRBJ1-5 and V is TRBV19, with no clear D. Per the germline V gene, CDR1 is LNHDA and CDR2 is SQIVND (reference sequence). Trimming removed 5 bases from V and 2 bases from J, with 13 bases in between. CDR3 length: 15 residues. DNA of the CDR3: TGTGCCAGTAGTGATAACTCGCGAGGCAATCAGCCCCAGCATTTT. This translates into CASSDNSRGNQPQHF. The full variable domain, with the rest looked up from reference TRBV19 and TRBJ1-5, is DGGITQSPKYLFRKEGQNVTLSCEQNLNHDAMYWYRQDPGQGLRLIYYSQIVNDFQKGDIAEGYSVSREKKESFPLTVTSAQKNPTAFYLCASSDNSRGNQPQHFGDGTRLSIL.

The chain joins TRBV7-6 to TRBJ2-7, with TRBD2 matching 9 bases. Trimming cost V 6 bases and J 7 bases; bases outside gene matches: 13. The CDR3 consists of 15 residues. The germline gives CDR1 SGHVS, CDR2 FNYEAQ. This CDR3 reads CASSTRGLAGVEQYF. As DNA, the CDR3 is TGTGCCAGCAGTACTAGGGGACTAGCTGGAGTAGAGCAGTACTTC.

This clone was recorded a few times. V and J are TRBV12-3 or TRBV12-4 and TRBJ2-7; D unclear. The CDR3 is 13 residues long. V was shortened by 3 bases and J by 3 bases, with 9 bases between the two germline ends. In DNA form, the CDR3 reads TGTGCCAGCAGTTTGCGCCCAATCTACGAGCAGTACTTC. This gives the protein CASSLRPIYEQYF.

The CDR3 loop reads CASSYSRASDQPQHF. CDR3 in DNA: TGTGCCAGCAGTTACTCGAGGGCCAGCGATCAGCCCCAGCATTTT. The J gene is TRBJ1-5, the V gene TRBV6-6; D uncertain. The germline gives CDR1 MNHNY, CDR2 SVGAGI (reference sequence). Trimming cost V 0 bases and J 5 bases, with 11 bases left between them. This CDR3 has 15 amino acids.

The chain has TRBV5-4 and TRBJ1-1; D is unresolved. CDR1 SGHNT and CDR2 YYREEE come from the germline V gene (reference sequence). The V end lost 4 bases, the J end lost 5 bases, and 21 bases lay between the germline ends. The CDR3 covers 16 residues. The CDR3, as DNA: TGTGCCAGCAGCCCTCACGGGGTAGGGTCGGGTACTGAAGCTTTCTTT. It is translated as CASSPHGVGSGTEAFF.

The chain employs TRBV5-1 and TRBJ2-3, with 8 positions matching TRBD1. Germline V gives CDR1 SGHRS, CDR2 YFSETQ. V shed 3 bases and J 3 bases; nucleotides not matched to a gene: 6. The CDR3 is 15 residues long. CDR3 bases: TGCGCCAGCAGCTCTTCCCGACAGGGGACAGATACGCAGTATTTT. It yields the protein CASSSSRQGTDTQYF.

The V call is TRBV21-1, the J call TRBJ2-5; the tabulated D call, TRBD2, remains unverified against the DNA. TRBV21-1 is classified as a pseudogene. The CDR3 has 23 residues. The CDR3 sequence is CASSKGGDSGEGSGTRGKETQYF. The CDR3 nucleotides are TGTGCCAGCAGCAAAGGAGGGGACTCCGGAGAAGGGTCAGGGACTAGAGGTAAGGAGACCCAGTACTTC.

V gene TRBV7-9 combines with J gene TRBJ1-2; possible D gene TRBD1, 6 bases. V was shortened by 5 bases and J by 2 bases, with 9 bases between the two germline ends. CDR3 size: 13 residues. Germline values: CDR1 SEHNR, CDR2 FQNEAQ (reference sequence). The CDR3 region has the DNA TGTGCCAGCAGCGAAGGACAGAACTATGGCTACACCTTC. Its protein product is CASSEGQNYGYTF.

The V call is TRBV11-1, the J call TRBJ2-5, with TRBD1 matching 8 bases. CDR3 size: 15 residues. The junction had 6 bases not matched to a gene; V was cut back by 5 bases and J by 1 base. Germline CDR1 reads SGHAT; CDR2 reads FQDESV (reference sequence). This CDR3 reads CASSPGGGAQETQYF. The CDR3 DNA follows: TGTGCCAGCAGCCCAGGGGGCGGGGCCCAAGAGACCCAGTACTTC.

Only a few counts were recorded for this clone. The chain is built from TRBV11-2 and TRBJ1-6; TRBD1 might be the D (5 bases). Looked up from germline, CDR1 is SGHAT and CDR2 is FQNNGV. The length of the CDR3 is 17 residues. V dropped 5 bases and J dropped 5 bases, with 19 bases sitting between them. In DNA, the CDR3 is TGTGCCAGCAGCAACAACCCCGGGACTAAGGATAATTCACCCCTCCACTTT. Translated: CASSNNPGTKDNSPLHF. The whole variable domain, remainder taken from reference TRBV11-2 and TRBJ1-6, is EAGVAQSPRYKIIEKRQSVAFWCNPISGHATLYWYQQILGQGPKLLIQFQNNGVVDDSQLPKDRFSAERLKGVDSTLKIQPAKLEDSAVYLCASSNNPGTKDNSPLHFGNGTRLTVT.

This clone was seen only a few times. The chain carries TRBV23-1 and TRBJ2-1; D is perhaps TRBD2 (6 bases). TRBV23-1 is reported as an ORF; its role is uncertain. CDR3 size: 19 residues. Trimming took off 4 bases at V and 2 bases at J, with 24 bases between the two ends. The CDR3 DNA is TGCGCCAGCAGTCTACCACACCGTAGGAGTAGCGGAGCCTACAATGAGCAGTTCTTC. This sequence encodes CASSLPHRRSSGAYNEQFF.

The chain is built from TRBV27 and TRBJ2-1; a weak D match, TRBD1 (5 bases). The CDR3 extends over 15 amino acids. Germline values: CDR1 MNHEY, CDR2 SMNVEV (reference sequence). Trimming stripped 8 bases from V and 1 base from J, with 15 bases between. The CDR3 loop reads CASQISQGSYNEQFF. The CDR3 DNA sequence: TGTGCCAGCCAAATCTCTCAGGGATCCTACAATGAGCAGTTCTTC.

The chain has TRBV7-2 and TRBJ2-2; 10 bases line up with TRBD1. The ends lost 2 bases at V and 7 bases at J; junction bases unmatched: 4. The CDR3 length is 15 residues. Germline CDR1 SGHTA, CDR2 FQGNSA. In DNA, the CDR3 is TGTGCCAGCAGCTTACGGGGACAGGGGAGCGGGGAGCTGTTTTTT. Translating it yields CASSLRGQGSGELFF.

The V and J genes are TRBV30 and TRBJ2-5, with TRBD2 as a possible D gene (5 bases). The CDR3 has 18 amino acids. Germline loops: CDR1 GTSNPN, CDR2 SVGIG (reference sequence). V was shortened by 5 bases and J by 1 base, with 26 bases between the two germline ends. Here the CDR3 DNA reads TGTGCCTGGTCCCCCCCCATCGGCGGCCCGAGGGTCCAAGAGACCCAGTACTTC. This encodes CAWSPPIGGPRVQETQYF. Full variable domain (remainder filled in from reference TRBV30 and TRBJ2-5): SQTIHQWPATLVQPVGSPLSLECTVEGTSNPNLYWYRQAAGRGLQLLFYSVGIGQISSEVPQNLSASRPQDRQFILSSKKLLLSDSGFYLCAWSPPIGGPRVQETQYFGPGTRLLVL.

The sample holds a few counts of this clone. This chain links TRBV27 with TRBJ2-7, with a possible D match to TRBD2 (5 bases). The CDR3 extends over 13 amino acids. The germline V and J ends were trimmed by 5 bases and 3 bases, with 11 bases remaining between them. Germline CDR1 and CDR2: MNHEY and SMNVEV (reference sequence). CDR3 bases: TGTGCCAGCAGTCGAGGGAGCAACTACGAGCAGTACTTC. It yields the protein CASSRGSNYEQYF.

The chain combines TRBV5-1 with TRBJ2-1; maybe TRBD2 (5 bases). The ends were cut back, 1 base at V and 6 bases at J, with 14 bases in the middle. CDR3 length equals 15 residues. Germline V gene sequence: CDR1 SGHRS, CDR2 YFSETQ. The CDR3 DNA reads TGCGCCAGCAGCTTGAAGCGGTCCGGGGTCAATGAGCAGTTCTTC. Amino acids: CASSLKRSGVNEQFF.

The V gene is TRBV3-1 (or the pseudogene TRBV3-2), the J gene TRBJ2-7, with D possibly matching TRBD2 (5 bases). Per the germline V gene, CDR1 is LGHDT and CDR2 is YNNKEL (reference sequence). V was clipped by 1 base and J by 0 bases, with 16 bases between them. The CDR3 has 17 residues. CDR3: CASSQAPPSGSSYEQYF. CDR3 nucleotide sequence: TGTGCCAGCAGCCAAGCCCCCCCGAGCGGTAGCTCCTACGAGCAGTACTTC.

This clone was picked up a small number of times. The CDR3 reads CASSQVQGTGNEQFF. The CDR3 bases are TGTGCCAGCAGCCAAGTTCAGGGGACGGGCAATGAGCAGTTCTTC. The chain carries TRBV4-2 and TRBJ2-1, with D possibly matching TRBD1 (6 bases). CDR1 and CDR2 (germline): LGHNA, YNFKEQ. V was trimmed by 1 base and J by 6 bases, leaving 13 bases between them. The CDR3 contains 15 residues.

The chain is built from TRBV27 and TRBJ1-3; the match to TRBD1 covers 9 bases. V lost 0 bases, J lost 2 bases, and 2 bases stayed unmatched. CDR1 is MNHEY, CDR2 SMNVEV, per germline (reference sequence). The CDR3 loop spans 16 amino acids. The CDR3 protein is CASSLSGTGPGNTIYF. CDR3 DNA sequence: TGTGCCAGCAGTTTATCGGGGACAGGGCCTGGAAACACCATATATTTT.

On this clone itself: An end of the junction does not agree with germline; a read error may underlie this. CDR3 sequence (DNA): TGTGCCAGCAGGTTGGGGGACAGGGGGAATACTGAAGCTTTCTTT. Translating it yields CASRLGDRGNTEAFF. V is TRBV5-4 and J is TRBJ1-1; TRBD1 aligns across 11 bases. The V gene's germline CDR1 is SGHNT and CDR2 YYREEE (reference sequence). CDR3 length equals 15 residues.

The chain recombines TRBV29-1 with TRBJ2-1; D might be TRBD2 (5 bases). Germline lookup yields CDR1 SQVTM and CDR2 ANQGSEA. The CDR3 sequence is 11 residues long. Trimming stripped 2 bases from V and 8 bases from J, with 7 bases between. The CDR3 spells CSVERRDEQFF. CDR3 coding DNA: TGCAGCGTTGAAAGGCGGGATGAGCAGTTCTTC.

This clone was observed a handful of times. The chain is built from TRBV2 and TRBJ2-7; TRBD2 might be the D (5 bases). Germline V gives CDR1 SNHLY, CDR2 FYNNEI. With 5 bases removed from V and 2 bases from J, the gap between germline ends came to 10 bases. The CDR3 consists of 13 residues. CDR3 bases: TGTGCCAGCAGTCCGGGGTTTCCCTACGAGCAGTACTTC. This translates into CASSPGFPYEQYF.

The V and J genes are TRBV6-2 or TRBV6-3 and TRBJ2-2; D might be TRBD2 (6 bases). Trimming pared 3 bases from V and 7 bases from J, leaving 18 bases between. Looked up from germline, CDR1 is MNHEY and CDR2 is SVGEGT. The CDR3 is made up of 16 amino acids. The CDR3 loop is CASSYWFAGSGGELFF. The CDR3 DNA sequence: TGTGCCAGCAGTTATTGGTTCGCCGGGAGCGGCGGGGAGCTGTTTTTT.

CDR3 loop: CASSPSGTVIGYTF. In DNA, the CDR3 is TGTGCCAGCTCACCCTCCGGGACAGTGATCGGCTACACCTTC. The chain recombines TRBV18 with TRBJ1-2; 7 positions match TRBD1. The CDR3 is made up of 14 amino acids. CDR1 KGHSH and CDR2 LQKENI come from the germline V gene. With V trimmed by 3 bases and J by 8 bases, 9 bases remained unmatched.

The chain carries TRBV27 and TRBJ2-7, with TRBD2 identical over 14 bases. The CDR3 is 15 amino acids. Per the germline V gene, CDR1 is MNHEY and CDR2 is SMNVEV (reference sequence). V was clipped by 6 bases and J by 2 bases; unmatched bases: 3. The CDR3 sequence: CASSRLAGGPYEQYF. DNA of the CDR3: TGTGCCAGCAGCCGACTAGCGGGAGGGCCCTACGAGCAGTACTTC.

CDR3 in amino acids: CASSRQGLGANVLTF. CDR3 nucleotide sequence: TGTGCCAGCAGCCGACAGGGTCTTGGGGCCAACGTCCTGACTTTC. The V gene is TRBV6-2 or TRBV6-3, the J gene TRBJ2-6, with 7 bases fitting TRBD1. From germline, CDR1 is MNHEY and CDR2 SVGEGT. V gave up 6 bases and J gave up 3 bases; unmatched junction bases: 5. CDR3 size: 15 residues.

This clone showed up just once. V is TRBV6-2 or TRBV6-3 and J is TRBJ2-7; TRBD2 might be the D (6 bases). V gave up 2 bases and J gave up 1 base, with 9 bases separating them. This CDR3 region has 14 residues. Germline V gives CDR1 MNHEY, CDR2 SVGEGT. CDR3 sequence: CASSYQRVSYEQYF. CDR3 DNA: TGTGCCAGCAGTTACCAGCGGGTGTCCTACGAGCAGTACTTC.

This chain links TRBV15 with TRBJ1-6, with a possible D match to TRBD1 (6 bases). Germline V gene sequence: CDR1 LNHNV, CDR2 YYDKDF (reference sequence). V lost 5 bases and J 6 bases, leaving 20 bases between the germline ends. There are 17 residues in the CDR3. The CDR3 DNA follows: TGTGCCACCAGCGGAGCGACCCCGGGACAATTTAATTCACCCCTCCACTTT. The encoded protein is CATSGATPGQFNSPLHF.